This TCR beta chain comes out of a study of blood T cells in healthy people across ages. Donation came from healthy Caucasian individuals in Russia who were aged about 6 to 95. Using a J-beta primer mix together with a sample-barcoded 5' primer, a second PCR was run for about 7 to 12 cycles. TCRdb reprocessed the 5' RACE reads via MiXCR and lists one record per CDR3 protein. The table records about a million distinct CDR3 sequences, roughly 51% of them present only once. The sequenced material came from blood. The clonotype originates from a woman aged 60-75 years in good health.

CDR3 in amino acids: CASSPRTSEKLFF. The CDR3 bases are TGTGCCAGCTCACCAAGGACCAGTGAAAAACTGTTTTTT. The chain joins TRBV18 to TRBJ1-4; the D is unclear. The V end was cut by 2 bases, the J end by 7 bases, with 8 bases between. The CDR3 runs to 13 residues. In germline, CDR1 is KGHSH, CDR2 LQKENI. Supplemented by reference TRBV18 and TRBJ1-4, the full variable domain reads NAGVMQNPRHLVRRRGQEARLRCSPMKGHSHVYWYRQLPEEGLKFMVYLQKENIIDESGMPKERFSAEFPKEGPSILRIQQVVRGDSAAYFCASSPRTSEKLFFGSGTQLSVL.